The TCR beta chain described here comes from a study of T and B cells in COVID-19 patients. Looking at the study overall: Blood was sampled from COVID-19 patients who were either actively infected or recovered. Of approximately 21 active-infection patients, 12 were critically ill with mechanical ventilation or extracorporeal membrane oxygenation.

The CDR3 is 17 residues long. V lost 1 base to trimming and J lost 5 bases, with 20 bases between them. The germline CDR1 and CDR2 sequences are MNHEY and SMNVEV (reference sequence). TRB rearrangements were amplified by multiplex PCR with BIOMED2 TRB-A/B primers. MiXCR, applied by TCRdb to the multiplex PCR reads, yields one record per CDR3 protein. Altogether roughly 13,000 distinct CDR3 sequences are present, 25% being singletons, with the ten largest covering around 4%. This clonotype showed up just a few times. Its antigen is not known. General study points: In COVID-19 patients, T cell receptor beta variable and joining gene use was reportedly strongly skewed.

From blood, about 240-550 ng of genomic DNA served as TRB template. The source is a human donor who had recovered from COVID-19. The J gene is TRBJ1-1, the V gene TRBV27; the D gene is possibly TRBD1 (5 bases). The specimen was blood. The CDR3 spells CASSLYGTNRGDTEAFF. The DNA for the CDR3 is TGTGCCAGCAGTTTATATGGGACTAACCGGGGGGATACTGAAGCTTTCTTT.